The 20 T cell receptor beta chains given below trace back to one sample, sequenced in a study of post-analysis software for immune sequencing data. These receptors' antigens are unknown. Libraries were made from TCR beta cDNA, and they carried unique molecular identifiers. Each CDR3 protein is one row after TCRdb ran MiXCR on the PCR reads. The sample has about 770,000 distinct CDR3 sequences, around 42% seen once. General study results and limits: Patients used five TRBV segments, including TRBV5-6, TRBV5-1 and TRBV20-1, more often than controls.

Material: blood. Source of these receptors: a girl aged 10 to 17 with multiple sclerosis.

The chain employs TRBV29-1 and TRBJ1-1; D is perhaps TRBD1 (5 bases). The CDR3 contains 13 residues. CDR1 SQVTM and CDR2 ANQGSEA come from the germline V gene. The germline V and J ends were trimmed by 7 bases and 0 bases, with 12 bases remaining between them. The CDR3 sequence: CSAFGGVNTEAFF. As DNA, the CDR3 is TGCAGCGCCTTCGGAGGGGTGAACACTGAAGCTTTCTTT.

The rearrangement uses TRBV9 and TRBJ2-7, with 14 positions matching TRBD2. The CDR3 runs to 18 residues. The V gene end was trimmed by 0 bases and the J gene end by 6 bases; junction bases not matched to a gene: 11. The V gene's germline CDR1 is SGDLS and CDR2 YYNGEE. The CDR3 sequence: CASSVGGGLAGVGCEQYF. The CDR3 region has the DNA TGTGCCAGCAGCGTAGGGGGGGGACTAGCGGGAGTGGGTTGCGAGCAGTACTTC.

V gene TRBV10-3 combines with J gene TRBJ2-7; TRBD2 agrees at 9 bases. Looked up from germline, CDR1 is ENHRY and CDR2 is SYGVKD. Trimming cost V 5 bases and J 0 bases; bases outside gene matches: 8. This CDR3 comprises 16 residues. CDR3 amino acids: CAISKISGSFSYEQYF. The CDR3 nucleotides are TGTGCCATCAGTAAGATTAGCGGGAGTTTCTCCTACGAGCAGTACTTC.

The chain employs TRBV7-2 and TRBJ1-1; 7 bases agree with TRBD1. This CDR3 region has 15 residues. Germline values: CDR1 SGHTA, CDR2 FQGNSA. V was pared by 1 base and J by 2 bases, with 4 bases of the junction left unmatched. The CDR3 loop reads CASSLVGTANTEAFF. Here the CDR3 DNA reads TGTGCCAGCAGCTTAGTGGGGACAGCAAACACTGAAGCTTTCTTT.

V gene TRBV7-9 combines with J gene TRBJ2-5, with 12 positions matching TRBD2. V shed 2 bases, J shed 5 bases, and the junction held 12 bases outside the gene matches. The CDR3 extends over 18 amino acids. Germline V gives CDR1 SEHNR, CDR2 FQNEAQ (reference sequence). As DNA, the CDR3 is TGTGCCAGCAGCTTATATTTTGGCCTAGCGGGAGGGCCGGAGACCCAGTACTTC. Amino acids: CASSLYFGLAGGPETQYF.

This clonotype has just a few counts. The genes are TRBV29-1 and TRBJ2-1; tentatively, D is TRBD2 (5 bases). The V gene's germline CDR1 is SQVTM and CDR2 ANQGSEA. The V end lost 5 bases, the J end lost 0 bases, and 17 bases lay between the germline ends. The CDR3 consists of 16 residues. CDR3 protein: CSVRDSLDSSYNEQFF. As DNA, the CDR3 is TGCAGCGTTCGGGATAGCCTGGACTCCTCCTACAATGAGCAGTTCTTC.

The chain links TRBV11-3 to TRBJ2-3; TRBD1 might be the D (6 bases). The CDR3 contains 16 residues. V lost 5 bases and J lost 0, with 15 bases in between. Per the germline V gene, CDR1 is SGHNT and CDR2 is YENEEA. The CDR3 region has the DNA TGTGCCAGCAGCCGCGGACAGATCGCTAGCACAGATACGCAGTATTTT. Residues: CASSRGQIASTDTQYF.

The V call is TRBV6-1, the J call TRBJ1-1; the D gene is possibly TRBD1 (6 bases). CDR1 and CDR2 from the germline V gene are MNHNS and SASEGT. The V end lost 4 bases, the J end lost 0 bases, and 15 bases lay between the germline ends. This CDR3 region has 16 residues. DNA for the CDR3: TGTGCCAGCAGTGTCTACAGGGAGGGTTTGAACACTGAAGCTTTCTTT. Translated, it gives CASSVYREGLNTEAFF.

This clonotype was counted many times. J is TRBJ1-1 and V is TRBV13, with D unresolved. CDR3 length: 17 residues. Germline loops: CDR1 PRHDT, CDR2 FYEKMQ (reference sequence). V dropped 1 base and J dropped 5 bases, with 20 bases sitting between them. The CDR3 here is CASSLAGLPSGRTEAFF. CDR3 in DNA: TGTGCCAGCAGCTTAGCCGGGCTCCCCTCGGGAAGAACTGAAGCTTTCTTT.

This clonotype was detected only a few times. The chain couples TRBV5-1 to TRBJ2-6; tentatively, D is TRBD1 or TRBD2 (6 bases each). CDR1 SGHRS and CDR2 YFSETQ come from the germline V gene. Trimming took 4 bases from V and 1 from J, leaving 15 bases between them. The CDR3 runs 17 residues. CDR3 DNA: TGCGCCAGCAGCGCTCAAGGAGGGGGTTCTGGGGCCAACGTCCTGACTTTC. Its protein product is CASSAQGGGSGANVLTF.

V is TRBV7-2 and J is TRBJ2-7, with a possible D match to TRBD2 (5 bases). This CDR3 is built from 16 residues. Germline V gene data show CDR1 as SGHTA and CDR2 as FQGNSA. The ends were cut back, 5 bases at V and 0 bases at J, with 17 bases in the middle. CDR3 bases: TGTGCCAGCAGCCCGGGGAGCGCTTACAGCTCCTACGAGCAGTACTTC. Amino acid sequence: CASSPGSAYSSYEQYF.

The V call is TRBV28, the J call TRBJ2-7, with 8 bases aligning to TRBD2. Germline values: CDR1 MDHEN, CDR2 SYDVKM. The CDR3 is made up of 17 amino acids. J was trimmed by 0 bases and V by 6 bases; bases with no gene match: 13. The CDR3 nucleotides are TGTGCCAGCAGACCGGGGGGTGCGGGAGGAAGCTCCTACGAGCAGTACTTC. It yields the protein CASRPGGAGGSSYEQYF.

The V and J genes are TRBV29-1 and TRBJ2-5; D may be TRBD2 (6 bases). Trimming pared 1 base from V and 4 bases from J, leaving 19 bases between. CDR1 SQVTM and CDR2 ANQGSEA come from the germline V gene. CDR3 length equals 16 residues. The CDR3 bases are TGCAGCGTTGAAGGAGGGCGAGCGGGTGGGATAGAGACCCAGTACTTC. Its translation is CSVEGGRAGGIETQYF.

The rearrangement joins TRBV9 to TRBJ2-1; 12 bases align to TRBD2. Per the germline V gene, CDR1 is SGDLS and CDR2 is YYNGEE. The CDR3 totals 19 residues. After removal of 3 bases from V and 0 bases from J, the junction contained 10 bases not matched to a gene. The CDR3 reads CASSDRTSGARSSYNEQFF. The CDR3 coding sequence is TGTGCCAGCAGCGACCGGACTAGCGGGGCCCGAAGCTCCTACAATGAGCAGTTCTTC. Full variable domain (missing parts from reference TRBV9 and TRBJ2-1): DSGVTQTPKHLITATGQRVTLRCSPRSGDLSVYWYQQSLDQGLQFLIQYYNGEERAKGNILERFSAQQFPDLHSELNLSSLELGDSALYFCASSDRTSGARSSYNEQFFGPGTRLTVL.

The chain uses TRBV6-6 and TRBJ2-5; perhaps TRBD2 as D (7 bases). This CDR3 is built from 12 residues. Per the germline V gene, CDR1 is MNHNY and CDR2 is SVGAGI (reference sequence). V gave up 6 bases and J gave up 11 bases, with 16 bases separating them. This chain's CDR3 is CASSQIGGEQYF. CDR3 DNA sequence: TGTGCCAGCAGCCAAATAGGGGGGGAGCAGTACTTC.

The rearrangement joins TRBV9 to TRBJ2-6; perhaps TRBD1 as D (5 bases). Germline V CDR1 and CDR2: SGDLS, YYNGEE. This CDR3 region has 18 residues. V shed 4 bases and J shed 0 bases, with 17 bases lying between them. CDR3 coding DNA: TGTGCCAGCAGCCCCTCTCTCAGGGTGCTCTCTGGGGCCAACGTCCTGACTTTC. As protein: CASSPSLRVLSGANVLTF.

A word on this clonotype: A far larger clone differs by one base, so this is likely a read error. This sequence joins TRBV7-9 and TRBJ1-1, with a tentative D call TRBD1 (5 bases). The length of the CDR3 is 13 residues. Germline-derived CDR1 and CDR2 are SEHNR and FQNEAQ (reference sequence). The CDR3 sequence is CASSLGGNTKAFF. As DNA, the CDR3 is TGTGCCAGCAGCTTAGGGGGGAACACTAAAGCTTTCTTT.

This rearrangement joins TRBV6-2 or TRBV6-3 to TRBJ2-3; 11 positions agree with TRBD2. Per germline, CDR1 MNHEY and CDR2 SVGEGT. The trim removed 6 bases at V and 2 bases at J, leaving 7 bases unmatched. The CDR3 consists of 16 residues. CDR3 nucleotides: TGTGCCAGCAGCTATCGACTAGCGGGGTCCACAGATACGCAGTATTTT. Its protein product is CASSYRLAGSTDTQYF.

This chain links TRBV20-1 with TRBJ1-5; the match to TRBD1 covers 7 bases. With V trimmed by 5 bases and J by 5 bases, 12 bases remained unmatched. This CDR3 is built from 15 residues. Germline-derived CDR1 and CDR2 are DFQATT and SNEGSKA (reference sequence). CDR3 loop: CSAFDSGTVHQPQHF. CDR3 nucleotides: TGCAGTGCTTTTGACTCCGGGACAGTTCATCAGCCCCAGCATTTT.

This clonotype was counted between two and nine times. In nucleotides, the CDR3 is TGTGCCAGCAGCGCGGTAAAGGGGGCTGACTGCGAGCAGTACTTC. This translates into CASSAVKGADCEQYF. V usage is TRBV7-9 and J usage is TRBJ2-7; 7 positions match TRBD1. V trimming: 5 bases; J trimming: 6 bases; junction bases outside the gene matches: 13. The CDR3 runs 15 residues. The germline gives CDR1 SEHNR, CDR2 FQNEAQ (reference sequence).